This T cell receptor (beta chain) was recorded in a study of molecular identifiers for immune sequencing clone quantification. About the research overall: The replicate experiment used RNA from roughly 21,000 or 96,000 naive CD8 cells. This RNA was split into five aliquots, and four of them were sequenced. Study-wide findings and caveats: More than 97% of effector molecules, versus under 1% of naive-cell molecules, belonged to clones above 20 RNA copies. Shared barcodes on identical TCR molecules could underestimate the sizes of highly expanded clones.

The CDR3 contains 15 residues. Germline CDR1 is MGHRA and CDR2 is YSYEKL. V dropped 0 bases and J dropped 9; count of bases not matched to a gene: 2. Libraries from naive CD8 cells were generated from about 20,000 to 1,000,000 sorted cells (with 10%, 30% or 50% RNA). To note about this clonotype: The antigen remains undetermined.

TCRdb fed the PCR reads into MiXCR, producing one record per CDR3 protein. The sample records about 320,000 distinct CDR3 sequences, over 20% being singletons. This receptor was taken from a human donor in good health. Some libraries in this study had Jurkat cell RNA spiked in. Sequencing used naive CD8+ T cells from blood, with Jurkat cell RNA spiked in. Described subset: FACS-sorted CD8+CD4-CCR7+CD45RA+ naive T cells. The chain combines TRBV4-1 with TRBJ2-2, with 12 bases lining up with TRBD2. The DNA of the CDR3 is TGCGCCAGCAGCCAAGAGACTAGCGGGGGCCGGGAGCTGTTTTTT. Translated: CASSQETSGGRELFF.